This T cell receptor beta chain is drawn from a study of early T cells in non-severe SARS-CoV-2 infection. For the study at large: The authors sequenced bulk RNA from unsorted whole blood, leaving chains unpaired.

Trimming stripped 4 bases from V and 0 bases from J, with 10 bases between. There are 14 residues in the CDR3. Per the germline V gene, CDR1 is MDHEN and CDR2 is SYDVKM. At least ten counts were recorded for this clonotype. Unique molecular identifier tags were affixed to discrete cDNA molecules. TCRdb passed the 5' RACE reads through MiXCR, listing each CDR3 protein once. The table includes tens of thousands of distinct CDR3 sequences, approximately 5% detected once. V usage is TRBV28 and J usage is TRBJ2-7, with a weak D call TRBD2 (5 bases). Source material: whole blood. This clonotype originated in an adult who was a healthcare worker with PCR-confirmed SARS-CoV-2 infection or an uninfected control (not recorded which). The CDR3 DNA follows: TGTGCCAGCAGTTCAGCGGAAAGCTCCTACGAGCAGTACTTC. This sequence encodes CASSSAESSYEQYF.